The 32 T cell receptor beta chains below come from one sample, sequenced in a study of shared clonotypes between healthy human individuals. Method: immunoSEQ multiplex PCR; TCRdb's copy keeps in-frame clones and lacks some. Among fewer than 200,000 clones, approximately 92% were seen once, and the ten largest hold around 0.072%. The sample was naive CD4+ T cells sorted from blood. Subset noted: CD45RA+ positively selected. These receptors were obtained from a woman in her thirties in good health.

The chain has TRBV28 and TRBJ1-1; D unresolved. The germline V and J ends were trimmed by 2 bases and 3 bases, with 22 bases remaining between them. The germline V gene has CDR1 MDHEN and CDR2 SYDVKM. The CDR3 length is 18 residues. The CDR3 loop is CASSLGRARRREYTEAFF. The CDR3 region has the DNA TGTGCCAGCAGTTTAGGTCGGGCGCGGAGGCGGGAATACACTGAAGCTTTCTTT.

In the case of this clone: Other DNA sequences in the same sample also yield this CDR3. V usage is TRBV18 and J usage is TRBJ1-1; no reliable D call. This CDR3 region has 13 residues. Germline lookup yields CDR1 KGHSH and CDR2 LQKENI. V dropped 3 bases and J dropped 1 base, with 6 bases sitting between them. CDR3 residues: CASSPPGNTEAFF. CDR3 nucleotide sequence: TGTGCCAGCTCACCGCCCGGGAACACTGAAGCTTTCTTT.

This chain joins TRBV27 and TRBJ1-2; D is uncertain. CDR1 MNHEY and CDR2 SMNVEV come from the germline V gene (reference sequence). The CDR3 is 14 amino acids. The V gene lost 2 bases and the J gene lost 4 bases, with 11 bases spanning the gap. The CDR3 bases are TGTGCCAGCAGTTTAGGTCCACCTACCTATGGCTACACCTTC. It specifies CASSLGPPTYGYTF.

The chain uses TRBV5-1 and TRBJ2-1; TRBD2 agrees at 8 bases. J lost 0 bases, V lost 4 bases, and 12 bases had no gene match. The CDR3 sequence is 18 residues long. Germline CDR1 SGHRS, CDR2 YFSETQ. The CDR3 is CASSPGGSGASSYNEQFF. DNA of the CDR3: TGCGCCAGCAGCCCTGGAGGTAGCGGGGCTAGCTCCTACAATGAGCAGTTCTTC.

This chain joins TRBV18 and TRBJ2-5; D is undetermined. The V end was cut by 1 base, the J end by 0 bases, with 12 bases between. CDR3 size: 16 residues. Germline V lookup: CDR1 KGHSH, CDR2 LQKENI. In DNA, the CDR3 is TGTGCCAGCTCACCACAGGAACAGATGTACCAAGAGACCCAGTACTTC. This sequence encodes CASSPQEQMYQETQYF.

The chain joins TRBV7-9 to TRBJ2-3; D gene ambiguous. V dropped 5 bases and J dropped 4 bases, with 16 bases sitting between them. The CDR3 contains 15 residues. Per germline, CDR1 SEHNR and CDR2 FQNEAQ (reference sequence). The DNA of the CDR3 is TGTGCCAGCAGCCGGTTTAGTGGGGAAGCAGATACGCAGTATTTT. Amino acid sequence: CASSRFSGEADTQYF.

This chain links TRBV5-1 with TRBJ2-5; D is ambiguous. The DNA end lines up better with TRBJ2-7; the J call may be wrong. Germline V gene sequence: CDR1 SGHRS, CDR2 YFSETQ. There are 14 residues in the CDR3. CDR3 nucleotides: TGCGCCAGCAGCTTGGAGGGCCGTTCCTACGAGCAGTACTTC. Translating gives CASSLEGRSYEQYF.

This clone is a singleton in its sample. The J gene is TRBJ2-7, the V gene TRBV2, with D possibly being TRBD2 (7 bases). Germline V gives CDR1 SNHLY, CDR2 FYNNEI. The CDR3 is 16 amino acids. V dropped 4 bases and J dropped 5 bases, with 21 bases sitting between them. The CDR3 region has the DNA TGTGCCAGCAGTGGGGGGCTCGGACTAGGGCGAAACGAGCAGTACTTC. Protein: CASSGGLGLGRNEQYF.

The chain carries TRBV18 and TRBJ1-5; D ambiguous. The CDR3 covers 15 residues. Germline V gene lookup returns CDR1 KGHSH and CDR2 LQKENI. The V and J ends lost 2 bases and 5 bases respectively, with 13 bases between them. Here the CDR3 DNA reads TGTGCCAGCTCACCAGGTTCAAGGGTTCATCAGCCCCAGCATTTT. Protein product: CASSPGSRVHQPQHF.

The chain couples TRBV7-9 to TRBJ1-3; D uncertain. V lost 2 bases to trimming and J lost 6 bases, with 11 bases between them. This CDR3 region has 14 residues. In germline, CDR1 is SEHNR, CDR2 FQNEAQ (reference sequence). CDR3 sequence: CASSLSFSENTIYF. The CDR3 bases are TGTGCCAGCAGCTTAAGCTTTTCCGAAAACACCATATATTTT.

V and J are TRBV2 and TRBJ1-3; D is uncertain. In germline, CDR1 is SNHLY, CDR2 FYNNEI. This CDR3 region has 15 residues. V was trimmed by 6 bases and J by 0 bases, leaving 12 bases between them. The DNA for the CDR3 is TGTGCCAGCAGCCTGACAAGAAGCTCTGGAAACACCATATATTTT. Its protein is CASSLTRSSGNTIYF.

This chain joins TRBV7-6 and TRBJ2-7; D possibly matches TRBD1 or TRBD2 (5 bases each). This CDR3 comprises 16 residues. Trimming pared 3 bases from V and 3 bases from J, leaving 18 bases between. Germline V gene lookup returns CDR1 SGHVS and CDR2 FNYEAQ. CDR3 in DNA: TGTGCCAGCAGCTTTTTCTCGGCCGCTGGGGGCTACGAGCAGTACTTC. It codes for CASSFFSAAGGYEQYF.

The gene calls are TRBV28 and TRBJ2-7; 7 nucleotides agree with TRBD1. Germline lookup yields CDR1 MDHEN and CDR2 SYDVKM. With V trimmed by 7 bases and J by 7 bases, 13 bases remained unmatched. This CDR3 is built from 14 residues. This chain's CDR3 is CASKLDRAVREQYF. The DNA of the CDR3 is TGTGCCAGCAAACTTGACAGGGCAGTTAGGGAGCAGTACTTC.

V is TRBV28 and J is TRBJ2-7; D is perhaps TRBD1 or TRBD2 (5 bases each). Germline V gives CDR1 MDHEN, CDR2 SYDVKM. Trimming pared 6 bases from V and 2 bases from J, leaving 20 bases between. The CDR3 contains 16 residues. CDR3 DNA: TGTGCCAGCAGAGGGACCTCCGAACTCCAGGCCTACGAGCAGTACTTC. As protein: CASRGTSELQAYEQYF. Full variable domain (missing parts from reference TRBV28 and TRBJ2-7): DVKVTQSSRYLVKRTGEKVFLECVQDMDHENMFWYRQDPGLGLRLIYFSYDVKMKEKGDIPEGYSVSREKKERFSLILESASTNQTSMYLCASRGTSELQAYEQYFGPGTRLTVT.

The chain joins TRBV28 to TRBJ1-5, with 9 bases identical to TRBD1. The CDR3 sequence is 15 residues long. V was clipped by 5 bases and J by 7 bases; unmatched bases: 9. Germline V gene data show CDR1 as MDHEN and CDR2 as SYDVKM. CDR3 loop: CASSRRGQGRQPQHF. In DNA, the CDR3 is TGTGCCAGCAGTCGACGAGGACAGGGGAGACAGCCCCAGCATTTT.

The genes are TRBV14 and TRBJ2-7, with 10 bases lining up with TRBD2. The V gene end was trimmed by 0 bases and the J gene end by 4 bases; junction bases not matched to a gene: 6. The CDR3 runs 16 residues. Germline V gene sequence: CDR1 SGHDN, CDR2 FVKESK. CDR3 loop: CASSQDGLADIYEQYF. The CDR3 DNA sequence: TGTGCCAGCAGCCAAGACGGACTAGCGGATATATACGAGCAGTACTTC.

V is TRBV28 and J is TRBJ2-1; 7 bases agree with TRBD2. This CDR3 comprises 16 residues. Germline V CDR1 and CDR2: MDHEN, SYDVKM. Trimming cost V 6 bases and J 6 bases; bases outside gene matches: 14. CDR3 amino acids: CASSTAAGTISNEQFF. In nucleotides, the CDR3 is TGTGCCAGCAGCACCGCGGCCGGGACTATCAGCAATGAGCAGTTCTTC.

The chain links TRBV2 to TRBJ2-7; TRBD1 or TRBD2 may be the D gene (5 bases each). CDR1 SNHLY and CDR2 FYNNEI come from the germline V gene. This CDR3 region has 14 residues. V lost 6 bases and J lost 6, with 18 bases in between. The chain's CDR3 is CASRSGTVKREQYF. In nucleotides, the CDR3 is TGTGCCAGCAGATCCGGGACCGTTAAGCGCGAGCAGTACTTC.

The chain carries TRBV21-1 and TRBJ1-5; TRBD1, the table's D call, lacks a check against the DNA. TRBV21-1 is termed a pseudogene. The CDR3 is 16 residues long. In nucleotides, the CDR3 is TGTGCCAGCGGAGAACTACAGGGACCCAGCAATCAGCCCCAGCATTTT. This translates into CASGELQGPSNQPQHF.

A few counts support this clone. The V call is TRBV30, the J call TRBJ2-7; D gene unclear. The V end was cut by 2 bases, the J end by 4 bases, with 9 bases between. This CDR3 is built from 12 residues. Germline V gene lookup returns CDR1 GTSNPN and CDR2 SVGIG (reference sequence). CDR3 nucleotides: TGTGCCTGGAGTCCCGTGGGGTACGAGCAGTACTTC. This encodes CAWSPVGYEQYF.

This chain joins TRBV12-2 and TRBJ2-2; TRBD2, the table's D call, was not compared with the DNA. TRBV12-2 is noted as a pseudogene. This CDR3 region has 16 residues. The CDR3: CASRFGTRVLTGELFF. CDR3 coding DNA: TGTGCAAGTCGCTTTGGGACTAGGGTGTTGACCGGGGAGCTGTTTTTT.

The DNA for the CDR3 is TGTGCCAGCAGCTTAGAGGGGACAGGTGGGGTGGCTGAAGCTTTCTTT. Translation: CASSLEGTGGVAEAFF. V is TRBV7-6 and J is TRBJ1-1; 8 bases map to TRBD1. Losses at the gene ends were 1 base for V and 6 bases for J; bases not matched to a gene: 10. CDR3 size: 16 residues. Germline assignment: CDR1 SGHVS and CDR2 FNYEAQ.

This clone was detected only a few times. Other nucleotide sequences from this sample produce the same CDR3. The chain joins TRBV7-9 to TRBJ2-7, with TRBD1 matching 11 bases. CDR1 and CDR2 (germline): SEHNR, FQNEAQ (reference sequence). The V segment lost 5 bases and the J segment 4 bases; nucleotides outside the gene matches: 4. The CDR3 loop spans 14 amino acids. This chain's CDR3 is CASSPGQGAYEQYF. The CDR3 region has the DNA TGTGCCAGCAGCCCAGGACAGGGGGCTTACGAGCAGTACTTC.

This sequence joins TRBV2 and TRBJ2-7; D may be TRBD1 (6 bases). V gave up 2 bases and J gave up 0 bases, with 14 bases separating them. The CDR3 has 16 amino acids. Germline CDR1 is SNHLY and CDR2 is FYNNEI. CDR3 nucleotide sequence: TGTGCCAGCAGTGAAAGGGGGTCAGACAACTCCTACGAGCAGTACTTC. This codes for CASSERGSDNSYEQYF.

The chain carries TRBV6-1 and TRBJ2-5; maybe TRBD2 (6 bases). The J call could be wrong; TRBJ2-7 is a better fit for the DNA end. This CDR3 is built from 15 residues. Germline V lookup: CDR1 MNHNS, CDR2 SASEGT. CDR3 coding DNA: TGTGCCAGCAGTGAAGCCATTGGGAGGCCCTACGAGCAGTACTTC. This codes for CASSEAIGRPYEQYF.

The genes are TRBV14 and TRBJ2-5, with D unclear. Trimming removed 2 bases at V and 5 bases at J, with 12 bases between. The length of the CDR3 is 14 residues. CDR1 and CDR2 (germline): SGHDN, FVKESK. CDR3 amino acids: CASSQSLGGETQYF. The CDR3 nucleotides are TGTGCCAGCAGCCAAAGTCTGGGTGGGGAGACCCAGTACTTC.

V usage is TRBV19 and J usage is TRBJ2-5; D possibly corresponds to TRBD2 (6 bases). This CDR3 has 13 residues. The V gene lost 6 bases and the J gene lost 5 bases, with 13 bases spanning the gap. CDR1 and CDR2 from the germline V gene are LNHDA and SQIVND (reference sequence). The CDR3 DNA is TGTGCCAGTAGACGGGCTGGGGGGGAGACCCAGTACTTC. It specifies CASRRAGGETQYF.

This rearrangement joins TRBV28 to TRBJ2-7; 8 nucleotides agree with TRBD2. The CDR3 runs to 15 residues. From germline, CDR1 is MDHEN and CDR2 SYDVKM. Trimming cost V 5 bases and J 7 bases; bases outside gene matches: 13. CDR3 nucleotide sequence: TGTGCCAGCAGTCGAAGCGGGAGAGAACGGGGGGAGCAGTACTTC. The encoded protein is CASSRSGRERGEQYF.

V is TRBV5-1 and J is TRBJ1-1; unclear D gene. The CDR3 is made up of 13 amino acids. Germline V gives CDR1 SGHRS, CDR2 YFSETQ. V gave up 1 base and J gave up 6 bases, with 10 bases separating them. The CDR3 DNA reads TGCGCCAGCAGCTTGAGTATTCCCGCTGAAGCTTTCTTT. Translated, it gives CASSLSIPAEAFF.

V and J are TRBV10-3 and TRBJ2-1, with TRBD2 matching 7 bases. Germline CDR1 and CDR2: ENHRY and SYGVKD. V gave up 10 bases and J gave up 3 bases; unmatched junction bases: 6. The CDR3 spans 13 residues. The CDR3 loop reads CATTPSGYNEQFF. CDR3 sequence (DNA): TGTGCCACCACACCTAGCGGCTACAATGAGCAGTTCTTC.

The rearrangement uses TRBV5-1 and TRBJ2-7, with TRBD2 as a possible D gene (5 bases). This CDR3 contains 14 residues. Trimming took 4 bases from V and 1 from J, leaving 12 bases between them. Germline V gene data show CDR1 as SGHRS and CDR2 as YFSETQ. CDR3 loop: CASSPTSFSYEQYF. The CDR3 nucleotides are TGCGCCAGCAGCCCAACTAGTTTTTCCTACGAGCAGTACTTC. Full variable domain (remainder filled in from reference TRBV5-1 and TRBJ2-7): KAGVTQTPRYLIKTRGQQVTLSCSPISGHRSVSWYQQTPGQGLQFLFEYFSETQRNKGNFPGRFSGRQFSNSRSEMNVSTLELGDSALYLCASSPTSFSYEQYFGPGTRLTVT.

V is TRBV5-1 and J is TRBJ1-1; no definite D call. The V gene's germline CDR1 is SGHRS and CDR2 YFSETQ. Trimming left V 0 bases short and J 3 bases short, with 12 bases between. This CDR3 is built from 15 residues. DNA for the CDR3: TGCGCCAGCAGCTTGGATCTCGGACCGGACACTGAAGCTTTCTTT. This codes for CASSLDLGPDTEAFF.